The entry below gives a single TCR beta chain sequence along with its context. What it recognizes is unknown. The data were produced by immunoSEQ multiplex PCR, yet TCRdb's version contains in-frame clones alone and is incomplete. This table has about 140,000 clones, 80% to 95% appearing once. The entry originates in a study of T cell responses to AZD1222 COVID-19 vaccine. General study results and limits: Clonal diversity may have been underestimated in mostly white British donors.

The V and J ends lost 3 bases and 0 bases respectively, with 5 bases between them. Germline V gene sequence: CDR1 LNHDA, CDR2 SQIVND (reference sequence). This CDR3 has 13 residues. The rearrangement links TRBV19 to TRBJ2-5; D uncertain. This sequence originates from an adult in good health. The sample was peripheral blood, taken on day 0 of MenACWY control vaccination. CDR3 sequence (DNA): TGTGCCAGTAGTATCCACCACCAAGAGACCCAGTACTTC. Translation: CASSIHHQETQYF.